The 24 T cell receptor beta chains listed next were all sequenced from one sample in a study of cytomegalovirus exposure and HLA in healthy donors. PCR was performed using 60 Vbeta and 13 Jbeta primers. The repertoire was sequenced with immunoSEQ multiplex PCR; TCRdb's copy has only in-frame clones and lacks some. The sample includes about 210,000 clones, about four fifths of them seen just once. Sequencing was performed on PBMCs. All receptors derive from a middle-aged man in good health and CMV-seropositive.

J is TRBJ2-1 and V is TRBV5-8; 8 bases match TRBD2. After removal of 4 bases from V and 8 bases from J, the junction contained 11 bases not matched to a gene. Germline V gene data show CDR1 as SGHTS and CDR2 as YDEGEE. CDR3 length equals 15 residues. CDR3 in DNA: TGTGCCAGCAGCGAGACGGGAGGGCCCCTTGATGAGCAGTTCTTC. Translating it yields CASSETGGPLDEQFF.

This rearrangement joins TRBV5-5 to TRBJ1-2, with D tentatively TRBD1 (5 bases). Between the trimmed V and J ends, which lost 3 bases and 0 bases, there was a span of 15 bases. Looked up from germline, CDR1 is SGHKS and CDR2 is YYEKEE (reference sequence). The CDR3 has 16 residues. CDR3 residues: CASSYRRDSANYGYTF. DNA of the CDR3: TGTGCCAGCAGCTACCGCCGGGACTCAGCTAACTATGGCTACACCTTC.

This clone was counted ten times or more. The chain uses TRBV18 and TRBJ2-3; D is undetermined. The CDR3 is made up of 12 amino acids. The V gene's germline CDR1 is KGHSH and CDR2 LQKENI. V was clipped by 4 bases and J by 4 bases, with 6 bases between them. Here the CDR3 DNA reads TGTGCCAGCTCACTGAGTTCAGATACGCAGTATTTT. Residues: CASSLSSDTQYF.

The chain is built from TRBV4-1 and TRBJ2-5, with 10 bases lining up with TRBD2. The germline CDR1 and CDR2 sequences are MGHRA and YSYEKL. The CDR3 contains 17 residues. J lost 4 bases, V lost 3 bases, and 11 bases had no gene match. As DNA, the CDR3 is TGCGCCAGCAGCCACCCTAGCGGGAGTGTCGAGGGAGAGACCCAGTACTTC. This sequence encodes CASSHPSGSVEGETQYF.

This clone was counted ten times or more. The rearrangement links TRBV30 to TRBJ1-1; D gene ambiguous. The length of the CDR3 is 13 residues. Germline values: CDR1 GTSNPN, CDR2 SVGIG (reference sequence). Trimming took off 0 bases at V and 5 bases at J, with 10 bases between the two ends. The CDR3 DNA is TGTGCCTGGAGTGTAGGAGGTGAAACTGAAGCTTTCTTT. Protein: CAWSVGGETEAFF.

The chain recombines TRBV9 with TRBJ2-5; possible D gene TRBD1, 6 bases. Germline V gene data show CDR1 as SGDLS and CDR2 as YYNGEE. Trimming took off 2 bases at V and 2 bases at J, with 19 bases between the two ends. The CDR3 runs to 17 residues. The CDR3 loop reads CASSVLPGVGGQETQYF. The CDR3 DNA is TGTGCCAGCAGCGTCCTCCCAGGGGTAGGGGGACAAGAGACCCAGTACTTC.

The CDR3 loop reads CAISDRDRGPSANYGYTF. In DNA, the CDR3 is TGTGCCATCAGTGACCGGGACAGGGGGCCTTCGGCTAACTATGGCTACACCTTC. The chain links TRBV10-3 to TRBJ1-2, with 12 bases matching TRBD1. This CDR3 comprises 18 residues. Germline CDR1 is ENHRY and CDR2 is SYGVKD. The V and J ends lost 3 bases and 0 bases, in that order; junction bases with no gene match: 8.

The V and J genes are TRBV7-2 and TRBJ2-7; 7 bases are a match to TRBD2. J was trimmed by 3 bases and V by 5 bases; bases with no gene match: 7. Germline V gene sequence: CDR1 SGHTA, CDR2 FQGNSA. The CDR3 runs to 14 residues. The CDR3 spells CASSPASGDYEQYV. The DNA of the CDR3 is TGTGCCAGCAGCCCCGCTAGCGGCGACTACGAGCAGTACGTC.

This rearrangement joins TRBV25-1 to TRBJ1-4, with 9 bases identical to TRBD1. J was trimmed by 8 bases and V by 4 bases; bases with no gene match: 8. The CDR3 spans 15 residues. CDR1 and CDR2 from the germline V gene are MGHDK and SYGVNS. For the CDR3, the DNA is TGTGCCAGCAGTGTCGCCGGGACAGGGACCGAAAAACTGTTTTTT. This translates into CASSVAGTGTEKLFF.

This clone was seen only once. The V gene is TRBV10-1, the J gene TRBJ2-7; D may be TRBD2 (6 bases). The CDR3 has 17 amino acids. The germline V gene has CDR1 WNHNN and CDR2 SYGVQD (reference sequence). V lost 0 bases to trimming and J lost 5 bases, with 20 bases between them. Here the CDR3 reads CASSESPGGSGGDEQYF. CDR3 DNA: TGCGCCAGCAGTGAGTCTCCTGGGGGTAGCGGCGGGGACGAGCAGTACTTC.

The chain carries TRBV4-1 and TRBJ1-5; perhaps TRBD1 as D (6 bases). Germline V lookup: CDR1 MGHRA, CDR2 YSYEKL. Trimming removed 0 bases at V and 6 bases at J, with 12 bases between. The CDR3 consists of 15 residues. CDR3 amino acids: CASSQEVRGSQPQHF. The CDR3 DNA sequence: TGCGCCAGCAGCCAAGAGGTCAGGGGCTCTCAGCCCCAGCATTTT.

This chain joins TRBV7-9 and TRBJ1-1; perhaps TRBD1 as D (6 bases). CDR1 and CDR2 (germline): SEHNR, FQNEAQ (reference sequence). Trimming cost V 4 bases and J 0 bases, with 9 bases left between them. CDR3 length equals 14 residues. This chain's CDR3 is CASSWDTLNTEAFF. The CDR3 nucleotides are TGTGCCAGCAGCTGGGACACGCTGAACACTGAAGCTTTCTTT.

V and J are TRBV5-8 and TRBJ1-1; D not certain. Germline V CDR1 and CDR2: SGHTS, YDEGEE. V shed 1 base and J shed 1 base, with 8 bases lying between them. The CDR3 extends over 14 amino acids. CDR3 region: CASSLSTRNTEAFF. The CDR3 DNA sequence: TGTGCCAGCAGCTTGAGCACCCGGAACACTGAAGCTTTCTTT.

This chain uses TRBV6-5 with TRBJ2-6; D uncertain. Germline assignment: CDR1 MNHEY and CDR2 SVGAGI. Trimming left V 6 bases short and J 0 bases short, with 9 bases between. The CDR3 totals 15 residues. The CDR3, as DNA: TGTGCCAGCAGGCCGGAGAACTCTGGGGCCAACGTCCTGACTTTC. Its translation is CASRPENSGANVLTF.

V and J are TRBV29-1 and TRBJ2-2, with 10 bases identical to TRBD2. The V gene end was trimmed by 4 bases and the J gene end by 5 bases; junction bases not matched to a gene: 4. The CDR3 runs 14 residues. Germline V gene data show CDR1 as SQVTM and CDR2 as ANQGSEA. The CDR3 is CSVGLAGATGELFF. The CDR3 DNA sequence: TGCAGCGTTGGTCTAGCGGGAGCAACCGGGGAGCTGTTTTTT.

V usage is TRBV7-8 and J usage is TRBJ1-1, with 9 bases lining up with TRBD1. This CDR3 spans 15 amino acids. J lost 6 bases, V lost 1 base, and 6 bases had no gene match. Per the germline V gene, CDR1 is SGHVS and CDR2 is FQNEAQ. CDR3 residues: CASSLGDRARAEAFF. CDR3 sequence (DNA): TGTGCCAGCAGCTTAGGGGACAGGGCCCGCGCTGAAGCTTTCTTT. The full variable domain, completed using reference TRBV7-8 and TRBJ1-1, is GAGVSQSPRYKVAKRGQDVALRCDPISGHVSLFWYQQALGQGPEFLTYFQNEAQLDKSGLPSDRFFAERPEGSVSTLKIQRTQQEDSAVYLCASSLGDRARAEAFFGQGTRLTVV.

CDR3 sequence: CASSLTSGMINEQYF. The CDR3 bases are TGCGCCAGCAGCTTGACTAGCGGGATGATCAACGAGCAGTACTTC. The J gene is TRBJ2-7, the V gene TRBV5-1; 10 bases agree with TRBD2. Per the germline V gene, CDR1 is SGHRS and CDR2 is YFSETQ. The CDR3 spans 15 residues. J was trimmed by 5 bases and V by 1 base; bases with no gene match: 6.

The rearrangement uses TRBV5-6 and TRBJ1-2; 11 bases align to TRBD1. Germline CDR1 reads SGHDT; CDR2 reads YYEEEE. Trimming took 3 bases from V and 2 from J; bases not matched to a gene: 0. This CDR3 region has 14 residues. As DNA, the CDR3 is TGTGCCAGCAGCTGGGACAGGGGGAACTATGGCTACACCTTC. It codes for CASSWDRGNYGYTF.

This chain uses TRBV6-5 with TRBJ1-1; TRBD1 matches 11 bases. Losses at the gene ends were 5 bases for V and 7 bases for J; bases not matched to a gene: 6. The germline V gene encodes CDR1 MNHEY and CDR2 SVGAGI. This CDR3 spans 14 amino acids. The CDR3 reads CASSEDRGLLEAFF. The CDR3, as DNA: TGTGCCAGCAGTGAGGACAGGGGGCTACTTGAAGCTTTCTTT.

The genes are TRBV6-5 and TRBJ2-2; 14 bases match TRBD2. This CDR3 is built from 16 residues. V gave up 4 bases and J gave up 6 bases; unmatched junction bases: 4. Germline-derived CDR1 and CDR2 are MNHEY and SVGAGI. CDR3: CASSWTSGGSAGELFF. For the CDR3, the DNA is TGTGCCAGCAGTTGGACTAGCGGGGGGAGTGCCGGGGAGCTGTTTTTT.

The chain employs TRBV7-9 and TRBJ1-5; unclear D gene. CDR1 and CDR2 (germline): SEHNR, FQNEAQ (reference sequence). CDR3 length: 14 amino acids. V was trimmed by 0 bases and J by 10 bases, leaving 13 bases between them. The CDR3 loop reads CASSLATWGEPQHF. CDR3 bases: TGTGCCAGCAGCTTAGCGACGTGGGGAGAACCCCAGCATTTT.

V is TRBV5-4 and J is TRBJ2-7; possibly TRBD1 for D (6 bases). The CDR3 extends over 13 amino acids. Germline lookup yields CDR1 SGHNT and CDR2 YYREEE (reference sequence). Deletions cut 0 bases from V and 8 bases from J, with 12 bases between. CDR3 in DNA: TGTGCCAGCAGCTTGGACAGGGACGCGAAGCAGTACTTC. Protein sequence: CASSLDRDAKQYF.

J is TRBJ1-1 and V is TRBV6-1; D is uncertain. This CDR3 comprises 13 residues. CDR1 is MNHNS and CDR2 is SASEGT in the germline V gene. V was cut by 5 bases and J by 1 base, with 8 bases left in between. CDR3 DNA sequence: TGTGCCAGCAGTCTTGACTGGAACACTGAAGCTTTCTTT. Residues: CASSLDWNTEAFF.

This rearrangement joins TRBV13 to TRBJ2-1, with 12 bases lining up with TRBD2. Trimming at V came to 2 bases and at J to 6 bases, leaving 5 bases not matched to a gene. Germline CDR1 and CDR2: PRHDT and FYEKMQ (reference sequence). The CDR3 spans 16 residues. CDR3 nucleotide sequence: TGTGCCAGCAGCTTAATGACTAGCGGGAGATTCAATGAGCAGTTCTTC. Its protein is CASSLMTSGRFNEQFF.